What follows are 13 T cell receptor beta chains derived from one specimen sequenced in a study of blood T cell repertoires in COVID-19. TCRdb's table, derived via immunoSEQ multiplex PCR, lists solely in-frame clones and lacks some. The table records 70,000 or so clones, 85% to 90% of them present only once. Sample: peripheral blood. These receptors originate from a woman over 75 with active COVID-19.

The CDR3 reads CSVVLAGHSDTQYF. The CDR3 nucleotides are TGCAGCGTTGTACTAGCGGGACACTCAGATACGCAGTATTTT. The chain links TRBV29-1 to TRBJ2-3; 10 bases fit TRBD2. The germline gives CDR1 SQVTM, CDR2 ANQGSEA. V was clipped by 4 bases and J by 4 bases; unmatched bases: 5. The CDR3 runs to 14 residues.

CDR3 nucleotides: TGTGCCACCAGTGACCCGACTAGCGGGGGCCAAGAGACCCAGTACTTC. Protein product: CATSDPTSGGQETQYF. This chain joins TRBV24-1 and TRBJ2-5; 12 bases agree with TRBD2. V dropped 4 bases and J dropped 1; count of bases not matched to a gene: 3. The CDR3 has 16 residues. From germline, CDR1 is KGHDR and CDR2 SFDVKD.

The gene calls are TRBV7-2 and TRBJ1-2; the D gene is possibly TRBD1 (5 bases). The CDR3 totals 14 residues. The V gene lost 5 bases and the J gene lost 2 bases, with 12 bases spanning the gap. CDR1 is SGHTA, CDR2 FQGNSA, per germline. Here the CDR3 reads CASSLLGGNYGYTF. The CDR3 coding sequence is TGTGCCAGCAGCCTCCTGGGGGGGAACTATGGCTACACCTTC. Together with reference TRBV7-2 and TRBJ1-2, the CDR3 gives the full variable domain: GAGVSQSPSNKVTEKGKDVELRCDPISGHTALYWYRQSLGQGLEFLIYFQGNSAPDKSGLPSDRFSAERTGGSVSTLTIQRTQQEDSAVYLCASSLLGGNYGYTFGSGTRLTVV.

The rearrangement uses TRBV6-2 or TRBV6-3 and TRBJ2-7; 9 bases are a match to TRBD1. The CDR3 is 16 amino acids. Looked up from germline, CDR1 is MNHEY and CDR2 is SVGEGT. The ends lost 2 bases at V and 4 bases at J; junction bases unmatched: 9. The CDR3 bases are TGTGCCAGCAGTTACAGGACGGGACAGGGTAGATACGAGCAGTACTTC. Translated, it gives CASSYRTGQGRYEQYF.

The chain has TRBV28 and TRBJ2-5; TRBD2 agrees at 10 bases. The CDR3 totals 16 residues. Germline V lookup: CDR1 MDHEN, CDR2 SYDVKM. The trim removed 5 bases at V and 1 base at J, leaving 7 bases unmatched. For the CDR3, the DNA is TGTGCCAGCAGTCCCGGACTAGCGGCCCTCCAAGAGACCCAGTACTTC. Its protein product is CASSPGLAALQETQYF.

The chain has TRBV27 and TRBJ1-5, with TRBD1 identical over 9 bases. Germline CDR1 reads MNHEY; CDR2 reads SMNVEV (reference sequence). The CDR3 is made up of 14 amino acids. V trimming: 4 bases; J trimming: 6 bases; junction bases outside the gene matches: 4. The CDR3 spells CASSSTGGPQPQHF. The CDR3 nucleotides are TGTGCCAGCAGTTCCACAGGGGGCCCTCAGCCCCAGCATTTT.

The V call is TRBV7-2, the J call TRBJ2-1; 10 positions match TRBD2. Germline V gene lookup returns CDR1 SGHTA and CDR2 FQGNSA. Trimming took 6 bases from V and 5 from J; bases not matched to a gene: 10. The CDR3 has 16 residues. CDR3 sequence: CASSYRSGRGDNEQFF. The DNA of the CDR3 is TGTGCCAGCAGTTATCGAAGCGGGAGGGGAGACAATGAGCAGTTCTTC. Based on the CDR3 plus reference TRBV7-2 and TRBJ2-1, the full variable domain is GAGVSQSPSNKVTEKGKDVELRCDPISGHTALYWYRQSLGQGLEFLIYFQGNSAPDKSGLPSDRFSAERTGGSVSTLTIQRTQQEDSAVYLCASSYRSGRGDNEQFFGPGTRLTVL.

The chain carries TRBV6-2 or TRBV6-3 and TRBJ2-3; 14 bases are shared with TRBD2. V lost 0 bases and J lost 0; bases outside the gene matches: 5. Per the germline V gene, CDR1 is MNHEY and CDR2 is SVGEGT. CDR3 size: 19 residues. The CDR3 loop reads CASSYSRGLAGVSTDTQYF. The CDR3 DNA sequence: TGTGCCAGCAGTTACTCTCGGGGACTAGCGGGAGTGAGCACAGATACGCAGTATTTT.

The genes are TRBV4-2 and TRBJ2-2, with TRBD2 identical over 12 bases. This CDR3 has 21 amino acids. Germline CDR1 LGHNA, CDR2 YNFKEQ. V shed 4 bases, J shed 0 bases, and the junction held 15 bases outside the gene matches. The CDR3 is CASSRTLAGGTLFANTGELFF. CDR3 DNA: TGTGCCAGCAGCCGTACACTAGCGGGAGGTACATTATTCGCGAACACCGGGGAGCTGTTTTTT.

This sequence joins TRBV28 and TRBJ1-6; D is undetermined. This CDR3 contains 13 residues. V was cut by 6 bases and J by 7 bases, with 10 bases left in between. In germline, CDR1 is MDHEN, CDR2 SYDVKM. CDR3 protein: CASSPTLNSPLHF. In nucleotides, the CDR3 is TGTGCCAGCAGCCCAACTCTAAATTCACCCCTCCACTTT. Full variable domain (rest looked up from reference TRBV28 and TRBJ1-6): DVKVTQSSRYLVKRTGEKVFLECVQDMDHENMFWYRQDPGLGLRLIYFSYDVKMKEKGDIPEGYSVSREKKERFSLILESASTNQTSMYLCASSPTLNSPLHFGNGTRLTVT.

The CDR3 DNA sequence: TGTGCCAGCAGCTTTTCGAATCGGGGGAACTATGGCTACACCTTC. Translation gives CASSFSNRGNYGYTF. V usage is TRBV5-8 and J usage is TRBJ1-2, with TRBD1 as a possible D gene (5 bases). V dropped 2 bases and J dropped 2 bases, with 13 bases sitting between them. Germline assignment: CDR1 SGHTS and CDR2 YDEGEE. The CDR3 length is 15 residues.

The gene calls are TRBV12-5 and TRBJ2-5; the D is unclear. This CDR3 contains 12 residues. The germline V gene encodes CDR1 LGHNT and CDR2 FRNRAP. V lost 5 bases to trimming and J lost 5 bases, with 9 bases between them. CDR3 region: CASGEEEETQYF. The CDR3 DNA is TGTGCTAGTGGTGAAGAAGAGGAGACCCAGTACTTC.

This sequence joins TRBV28 and TRBJ2-5; 7 bases match TRBD1. This CDR3 contains 13 residues. The trim removed 8 bases at V and 0 bases at J, leaving 3 bases unmatched. Germline values: CDR1 MDHEN, CDR2 SYDVKM. The CDR3 DNA is TGTGCCAGCGAGGACAGGTACCAAGAGACCCAGTACTTC. It translates to CASEDRYQETQYF.